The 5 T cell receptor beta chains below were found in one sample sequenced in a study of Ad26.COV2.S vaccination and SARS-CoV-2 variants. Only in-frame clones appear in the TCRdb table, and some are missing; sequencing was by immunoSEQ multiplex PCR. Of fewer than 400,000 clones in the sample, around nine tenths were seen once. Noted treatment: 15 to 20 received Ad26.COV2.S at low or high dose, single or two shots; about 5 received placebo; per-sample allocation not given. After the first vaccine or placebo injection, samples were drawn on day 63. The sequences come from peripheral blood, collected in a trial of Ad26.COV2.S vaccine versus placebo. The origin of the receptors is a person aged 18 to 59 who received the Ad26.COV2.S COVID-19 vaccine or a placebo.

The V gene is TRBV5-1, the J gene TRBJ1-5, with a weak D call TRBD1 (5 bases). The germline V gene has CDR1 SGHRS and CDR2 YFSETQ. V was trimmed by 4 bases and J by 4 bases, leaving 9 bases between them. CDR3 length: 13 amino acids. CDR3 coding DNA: TGCGCCAGCAGCGGGGGGGATAATCAGCCCCAGCATTTT. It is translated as CASSGGDNQPQHF.

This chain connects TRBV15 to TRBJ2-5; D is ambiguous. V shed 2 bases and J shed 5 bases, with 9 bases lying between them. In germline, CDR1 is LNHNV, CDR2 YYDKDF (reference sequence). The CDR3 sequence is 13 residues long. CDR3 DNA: TGTGCCACCAGCAGATCTCGGATGGAGACCCAGTACTTC. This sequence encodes CATSRSRMETQYF.

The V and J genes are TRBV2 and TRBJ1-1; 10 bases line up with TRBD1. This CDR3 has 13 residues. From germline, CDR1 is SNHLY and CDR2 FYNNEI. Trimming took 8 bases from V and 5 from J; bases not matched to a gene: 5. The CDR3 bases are TGTGCCAGCGGGACAGGGGTGATGACTGAAGCTTTCTTT. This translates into CASGTGVMTEAFF. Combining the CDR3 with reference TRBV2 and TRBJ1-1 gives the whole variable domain EPEVTQTPSHQVTQMGQEVILRCVPISNHLYFYWYRQILGQKVEFLVSFYNNEISEKSEIFDDQFSVERPDGSNFTLKIRSTKLEDSAMYFCASGTGVMTEAFFGQGTRLTVV.

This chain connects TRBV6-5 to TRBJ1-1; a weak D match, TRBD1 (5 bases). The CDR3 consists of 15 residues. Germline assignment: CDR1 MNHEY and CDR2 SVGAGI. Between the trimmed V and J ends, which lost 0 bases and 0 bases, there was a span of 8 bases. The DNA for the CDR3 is TGTGCCAGCAGTTACTCGGCAGGGCTGAACACTGAAGCTTTCTTT. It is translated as CASSYSAGLNTEAFF.

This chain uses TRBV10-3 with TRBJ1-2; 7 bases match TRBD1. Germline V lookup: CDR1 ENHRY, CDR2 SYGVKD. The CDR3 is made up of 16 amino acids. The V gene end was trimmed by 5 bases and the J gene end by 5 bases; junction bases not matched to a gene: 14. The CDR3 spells CAISTRGPPSGYGYTF. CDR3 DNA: TGTGCCATCAGTACAAGGGGGCCACCCTCGGGGTATGGCTACACCTTC.